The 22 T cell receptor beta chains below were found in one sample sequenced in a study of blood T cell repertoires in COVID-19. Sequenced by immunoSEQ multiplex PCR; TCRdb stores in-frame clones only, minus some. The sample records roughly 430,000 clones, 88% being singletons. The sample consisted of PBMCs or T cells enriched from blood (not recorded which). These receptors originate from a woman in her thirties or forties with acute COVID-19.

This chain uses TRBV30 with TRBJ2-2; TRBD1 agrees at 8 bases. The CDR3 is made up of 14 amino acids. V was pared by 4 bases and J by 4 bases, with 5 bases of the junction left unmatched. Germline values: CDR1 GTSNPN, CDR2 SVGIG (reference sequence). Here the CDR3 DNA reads TGTGCCTGGAACCCTGGGACAGGCACCGGGGAGCTGTTTTTT. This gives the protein CAWNPGTGTGELFF.

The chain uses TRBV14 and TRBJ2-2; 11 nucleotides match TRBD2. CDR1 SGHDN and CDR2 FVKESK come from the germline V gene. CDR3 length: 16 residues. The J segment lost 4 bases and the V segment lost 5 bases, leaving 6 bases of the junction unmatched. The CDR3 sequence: CASSYLAGGSTGELFF. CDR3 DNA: TGTGCCAGCAGCTACCTAGCGGGGGGCTCCACCGGGGAGCTGTTTTTT.

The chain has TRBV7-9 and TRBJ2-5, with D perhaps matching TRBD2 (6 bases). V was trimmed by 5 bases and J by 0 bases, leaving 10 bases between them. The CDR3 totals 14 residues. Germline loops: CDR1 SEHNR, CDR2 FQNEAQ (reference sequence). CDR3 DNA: TGTGCCAGCAGCAATCCGGGGGACCAAGAGACCCAGTACTTC. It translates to CASSNPGDQETQYF.

The chain's CDR3 is CAWFPGNYGYTF. CDR3 in DNA: TGTGCCTGGTTTCCAGGGAACTATGGCTACACCTTC. V gene TRBV30 combines with J gene TRBJ1-2, with D possibly being TRBD1 (5 bases). Trimming pared 5 bases from V and 2 bases from J, leaving 9 bases between. Germline CDR1 reads GTSNPN; CDR2 reads SVGIG (reference sequence). This CDR3 has 12 residues.

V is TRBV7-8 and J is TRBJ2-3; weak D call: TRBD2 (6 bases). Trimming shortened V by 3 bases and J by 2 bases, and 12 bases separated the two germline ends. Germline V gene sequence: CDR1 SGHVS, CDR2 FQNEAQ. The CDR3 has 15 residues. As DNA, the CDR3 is TGTGCCAGCAGCTTCTCGGGACTCATCACAGATACGCAGTATTTT. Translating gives CASSFSGLITDTQYF.

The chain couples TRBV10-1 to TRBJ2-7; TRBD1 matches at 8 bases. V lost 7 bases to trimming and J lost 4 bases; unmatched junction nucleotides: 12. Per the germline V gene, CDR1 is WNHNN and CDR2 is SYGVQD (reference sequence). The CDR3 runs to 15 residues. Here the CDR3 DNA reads TGCGCCAGCAATGACTGGGGACAGGACACTTACGAGCAGTACTTC. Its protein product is CASNDWGQDTYEQYF.

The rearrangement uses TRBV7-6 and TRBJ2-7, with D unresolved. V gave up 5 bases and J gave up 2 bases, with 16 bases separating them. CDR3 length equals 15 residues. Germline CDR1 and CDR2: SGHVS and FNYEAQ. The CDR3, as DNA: TGTGCCAGCAGCCTCCAACCGGGTTATACCTACGAGCAGTACTTC. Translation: CASSLQPGYTYEQYF.

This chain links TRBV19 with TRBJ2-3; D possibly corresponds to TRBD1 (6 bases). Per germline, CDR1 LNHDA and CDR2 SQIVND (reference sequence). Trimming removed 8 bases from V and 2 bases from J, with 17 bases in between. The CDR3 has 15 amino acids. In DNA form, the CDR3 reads TGTGCCAGTGCACCCCCAGGGGCATTCACAGATACGCAGTATTTT. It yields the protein CASAPPGAFTDTQYF.

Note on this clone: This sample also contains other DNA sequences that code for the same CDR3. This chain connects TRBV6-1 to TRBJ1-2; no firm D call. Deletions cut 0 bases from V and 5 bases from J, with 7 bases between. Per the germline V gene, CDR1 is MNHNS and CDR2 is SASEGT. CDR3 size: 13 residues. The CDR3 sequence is CASSEAREYGYTF. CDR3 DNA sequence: TGTGCCAGCAGTGAAGCGCGGGAGTATGGCTACACCTTC.

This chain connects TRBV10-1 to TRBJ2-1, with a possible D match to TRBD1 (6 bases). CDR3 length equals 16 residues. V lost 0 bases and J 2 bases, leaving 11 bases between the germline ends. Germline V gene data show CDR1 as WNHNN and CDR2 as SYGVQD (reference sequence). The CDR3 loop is CASSESKPGAYNEQFF. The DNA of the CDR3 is TGCGCCAGCAGTGAGTCGAAGCCAGGGGCCTACAATGAGCAGTTCTTC.

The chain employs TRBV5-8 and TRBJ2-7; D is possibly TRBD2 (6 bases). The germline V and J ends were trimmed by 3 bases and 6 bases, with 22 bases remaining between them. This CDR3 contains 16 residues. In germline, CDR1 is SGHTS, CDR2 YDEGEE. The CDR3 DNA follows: TGTGCCAGCAGCTCTTCATGGGGACTTGGTCCCCTCGAGCAGTACTTC. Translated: CASSSSWGLGPLEQYF.

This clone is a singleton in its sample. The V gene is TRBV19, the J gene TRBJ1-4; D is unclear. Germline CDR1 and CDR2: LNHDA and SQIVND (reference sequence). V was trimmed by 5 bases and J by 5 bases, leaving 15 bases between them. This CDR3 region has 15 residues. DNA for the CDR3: TGTGCCAGTAGTCCGAGGGCTTTGGGGAATGAAAAACTGTTTTTT. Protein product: CASSPRALGNEKLFF.

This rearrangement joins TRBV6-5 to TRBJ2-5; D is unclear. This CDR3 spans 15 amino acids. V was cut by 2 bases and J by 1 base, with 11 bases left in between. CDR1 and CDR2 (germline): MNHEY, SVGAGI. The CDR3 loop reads CASSYRGVSQETQYF. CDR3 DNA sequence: TGTGCCAGCAGTTACCGAGGCGTCAGCCAAGAGACCCAGTACTTC.

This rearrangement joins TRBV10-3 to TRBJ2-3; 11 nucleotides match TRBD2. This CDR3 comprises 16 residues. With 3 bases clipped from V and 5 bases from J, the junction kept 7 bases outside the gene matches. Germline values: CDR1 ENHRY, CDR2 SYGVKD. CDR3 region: CAISDGLAGGVDTQYF. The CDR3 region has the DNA TGTGCCATCAGTGATGGGCTAGCGGGGGGAGTAGATACGCAGTATTTT.

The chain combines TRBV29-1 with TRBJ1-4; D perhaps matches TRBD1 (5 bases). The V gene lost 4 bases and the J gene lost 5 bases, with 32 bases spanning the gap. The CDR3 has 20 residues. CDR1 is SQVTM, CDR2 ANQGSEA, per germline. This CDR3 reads CSVVTRSRGGSLGRNEKLFF. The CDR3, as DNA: TGCAGCGTTGTTACGCGTAGCCGGGGGGGATCTCTGGGACGGAATGAAAAACTGTTTTTT.

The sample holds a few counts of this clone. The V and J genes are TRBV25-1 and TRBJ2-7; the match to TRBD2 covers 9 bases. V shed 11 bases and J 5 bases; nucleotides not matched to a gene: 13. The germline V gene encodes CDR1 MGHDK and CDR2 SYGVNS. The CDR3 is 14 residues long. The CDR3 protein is CAARASGDVNEQYF. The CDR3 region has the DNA TGTGCCGCCCGGGCTAGCGGGGACGTCAACGAGCAGTACTTC.

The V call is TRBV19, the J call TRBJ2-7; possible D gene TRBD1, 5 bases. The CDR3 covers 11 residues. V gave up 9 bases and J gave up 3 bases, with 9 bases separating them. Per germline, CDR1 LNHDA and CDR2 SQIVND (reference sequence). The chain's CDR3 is CASTDSYEQYF. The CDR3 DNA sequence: TGTGCCAGCACTGACAGCTACGAGCAGTACTTC.

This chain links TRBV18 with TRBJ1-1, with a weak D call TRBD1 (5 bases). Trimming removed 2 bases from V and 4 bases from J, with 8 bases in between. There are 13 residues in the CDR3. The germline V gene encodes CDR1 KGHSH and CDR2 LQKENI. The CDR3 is CASSPTGLTEAFF. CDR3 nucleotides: TGTGCCAGCTCACCAACAGGTCTCACTGAAGCTTTCTTT.

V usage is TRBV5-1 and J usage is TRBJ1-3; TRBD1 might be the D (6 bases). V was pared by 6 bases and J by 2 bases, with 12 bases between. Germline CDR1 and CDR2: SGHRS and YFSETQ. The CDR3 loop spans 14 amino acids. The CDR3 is CASTEGGAGNTIYF. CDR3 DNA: TGCGCCAGCACCGAAGGGGGAGCTGGAAACACCATATATTTT.

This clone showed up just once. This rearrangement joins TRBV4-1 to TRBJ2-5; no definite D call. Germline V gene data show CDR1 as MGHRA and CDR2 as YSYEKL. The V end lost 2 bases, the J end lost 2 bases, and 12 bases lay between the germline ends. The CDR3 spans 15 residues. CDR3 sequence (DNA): TGCGCCAGCAGCCAAAAACAGCTAAATCAAGAGACCCAGTACTTC. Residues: CASSQKQLNQETQYF.

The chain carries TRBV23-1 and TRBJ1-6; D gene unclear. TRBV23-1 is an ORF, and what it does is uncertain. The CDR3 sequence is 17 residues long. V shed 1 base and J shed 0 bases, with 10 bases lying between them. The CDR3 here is CASSQWGASSYNSPLHF. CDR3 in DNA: TGCGCCAGCAGTCAATGGGGAGCGAGCTCCTATAATTCACCCCTCCACTTT.

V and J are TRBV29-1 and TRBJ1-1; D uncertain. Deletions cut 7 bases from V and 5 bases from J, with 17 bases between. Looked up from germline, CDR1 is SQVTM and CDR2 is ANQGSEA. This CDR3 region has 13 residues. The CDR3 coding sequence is TGCAGCGCCTCCGAATCGGGGAGGACTGAAGCTTTCTTT. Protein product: CSASESGRTEAFF.